This T cell receptor beta chain was observed in a study of T cells in Graves' hyperthyroidism and ophthalmopathy. About the study: Before any treatment, at initial diagnosis, peripheral blood was collected. General study findings and limits: The model foresaw ophthalmopathy a median around 6 months prior to onset.

With 7 bases clipped from V and 3 bases from J, the junction kept 8 bases outside the gene matches. The CDR3 runs to 15 residues. From germline, CDR1 is LNHDA and CDR2 SQIVND (reference sequence). Under 3 months was the duration of disease in ophthalmopathy patients, who also had a Clinical Activity Score of at least 3 and a NOSPECS grade of at least 4. The study left out patients who had uncontrolled infection, other autoimmune disease, pregnancy or lactation. Amplification of TCR beta CDR3 regions used RNA as the template. Carried out on the TCR CDR3, a first-round RT-PCR used the HTBI primer set. TCRdb redid the calling of the multiplex PCR reads with MiXCR, one entry per CDR3 protein. The sample has about 640,000 distinct CDR3 sequences, around 15% seen once; the top ten hold approximately 12%. A word on this clonotype: The antigen is undetermined.

Sequences were obtained from blood. The chain links TRBV19 to TRBJ2-3; 9 bases line up with TRBD2. The sequence was collected from a woman in her forties or fifties with Graves' ophthalmopathy. Written as DNA, the CDR3 is TGTGCCAGTACCCTCGGGCTAGCGGGGACAGATACGCAGTATTTT. This sequence encodes CASTLGLAGTDTQYF.